This T cell receptor beta chain is drawn from a study of shared clonotypes between healthy human individuals. The protocol was immunoSEQ multiplex PCR, while the TCRdb copy is restricted to in-frame clones and leaves out a portion. The data contain 2 million to 2.5 million clones, under 97% of them singletons. Germline trimming cut 1 base from V and 5 bases from J; bases unmatched to any gene: 3. Germline loops: CDR1 SGHVS, CDR2 FNYEAQ. This CDR3 is 15 amino acids long. General study points: Several donors had roughly 5.2% of their naive CD4 clonotypes in common.

On this clone itself: The antigen is unknown.

The sequencing input was naive CD4+ T cells sorted from blood. Subset specified: CD45RA+ positively selected. The rearrangement links TRBV7-6 to TRBJ2-1; 9 bases are a match to TRBD2. This sequence originates from a man younger than 30 in good health. The CDR3 DNA reads as TGTGCCAGCAGCTTAGATAGCGGGAGTGACAATGAGCAGTTCTTC. This sequence encodes CASSLDSGSDNEQFF. The complete variable domain, with remaining parts taken from reference TRBV7-6 and TRBJ2-1, reads GAGVSQSPRYKVTKRGQDVALRCDPISGHVSLYWYRQALGQGPEFLTYFNYEAQQDKSGLPNDRFSAERPEGSISTLTIQRTEQRDSAMYRCASSLDSGSDNEQFFGPGTRLTVL.